This TCR beta chain was documented in a study of T-cell reconstitution after alpha-beta-depleted transplantation in children. This CDR3 spans 13 amino acids. With 5 bases removed from V and 4 bases from J, the gap between germline ends came to 9 bases. CDR1 is SEHNR, CDR2 FQNEAQ, per germline (reference sequence). Unique molecular identifiers were incorporated during preparation of the TCRbeta library. TCRdb used MiXCR to reprocess the PCR reads, holding one entry per CDR3 protein. This table holds a few hundred thousand distinct CDR3 sequences, 10% to 15% found once. This clonotype was counted ten times or more.

The material sequenced was PBMCs, taken from the stem cell graft. The source is a human donor who donated a stem cell graft to a child with Fanconi anemia. The V call is TRBV7-9, the J call TRBJ1-3; D uncertain. The CDR3 coding sequence is TGTGCCAGCAGCCAGAACTACGGAAACACCATATATTTT. This sequence encodes CASSQNYGNTIYF.